The 16 T cell receptor beta chains reported below all come from one sample, sequenced in a study of neurological immune-mediated disorders. TCRdb re-derived calls from the 5' RACE reads in MiXCR, one entry per CDR3 protein. Here the sample spans tens of thousands of distinct CDR3 sequences, roughly 3.7% being singletons. Input material: PBMCs. These receptors were obtained from a man aged 50 to 60 with multiple sclerosis.

The table lists this clonotype with many counts. The J gene is TRBJ2-7, the V gene TRBV5-1; 8 nucleotides agree with TRBD1. The V and J ends lost 4 bases and 6 bases, in that order; junction bases with no gene match: 15. The CDR3 has 16 amino acids. Per the germline V gene, CDR1 is SGHRS and CDR2 is YFSETQ. DNA of the CDR3: TGCGCCAGCAGCACCTCACTGCAGGGGGCGCAACCCGAGCAGTACTTC. It codes for CASSTSLQGAQPEQYF.

The table lists this clonotype with many counts. The V gene is TRBV29-1, the J gene TRBJ1-1; 8 positions agree with TRBD1. There are 13 residues in the CDR3. The junction had 4 bases not matched to a gene; V was cut back by 7 bases and J by 0 bases. Germline values: CDR1 SQVTM, CDR2 ANQGSEA. In DNA, the CDR3 is TGCAGCGCTAGACAGGGGTTGAACACTGAAGCTTTCTTT. Translation gives CSARQGLNTEAFF.

The sample holds many counts of this clonotype. The chain carries TRBV20-1 and TRBJ1-1; a possible D gene is TRBD1 (5 bases). CDR1 and CDR2 (germline): DFQATT, SNEGSKA (reference sequence). The CDR3 length is 13 residues. Trimming removed 3 bases at V and 0 bases at J, with 8 bases between. CDR3 amino acids: CSASLTVNTEAFF. CDR3 sequence (DNA): TGCAGTGCTAGCCTGACAGTGAACACTGAAGCTTTCTTT.

The V and J genes are TRBV18 and TRBJ2-1; no clear D. Per the germline V gene, CDR1 is KGHSH and CDR2 is LQKENI. The CDR3 runs 14 residues. V was cut by 0 bases and J by 12 bases, with 15 bases left in between. CDR3 sequence (DNA): TGTGCCAGCTCACCACCTGGGCAGGTCCATTGGCAGTTCTTC. Its translation is CASSPPGQVHWQFF.

There are many counts of this clonotype. The chain uses TRBV6-6 and TRBJ1-2, with D tentatively TRBD1 (6 bases). CDR1 is MNHNY, CDR2 SVGAGI, per germline (reference sequence). This CDR3 region has 16 residues. Trimming stripped 6 bases from V and 2 bases from J, with 19 bases between. CDR3 region: CASRPPMGTGNYGYTF. The CDR3 DNA follows: TGTGCCAGCAGGCCGCCGATGGGTACAGGGAACTATGGCTACACCTTC.

In this sample, this clonotype turned up many times. The chain combines TRBV5-1 with TRBJ1-2, with no clear D. Germline V gene lookup returns CDR1 SGHRS and CDR2 YFSETQ. V was cut by 0 bases and J by 6 bases, with 15 bases left in between. The CDR3 is made up of 15 amino acids. CDR3 residues: CASSLAFEGANGYTF. Written as DNA, the CDR3 is TGCGCCAGCAGCTTGGCTTTCGAGGGCGCGAATGGCTACACCTTC.

This clonotype was detected only a few times. V gene TRBV6-6 combines with J gene TRBJ1-3; D remains ambiguous. With 2 bases removed from V and 2 bases from J, the gap between germline ends came to 7 bases. The germline V gene encodes CDR1 MNHNY and CDR2 SVGAGI (reference sequence). The CDR3 covers 14 residues. CDR3 sequence (DNA): TGTGCCAGCAGTTACGACTCTACTGGAAACACCATATATTTT. Translation gives CASSYDSTGNTIYF.

This clonotype came up many times. The chain joins TRBV27 to TRBJ2-1; the D is unclear. V was pared by 2 bases and J by 4 bases, with 6 bases between. This CDR3 has 13 residues. Germline CDR1 is MNHEY and CDR2 is SMNVEV (reference sequence). The CDR3 loop reads CASSLNFYNEQFF. For the CDR3, the DNA is TGTGCCAGCAGTTTAAACTTTTACAATGAGCAGTTCTTC.

The table lists this clonotype with many counts. The V gene is TRBV7-2, the J gene TRBJ2-6, with 12 bases fitting TRBD1. This CDR3 region has 18 residues. Looked up from germline, CDR1 is SGHTA and CDR2 is FQGNSA. Trimming at V came to 6 bases and at J to 3 bases, leaving 9 bases not matched to a gene. CDR3 nucleotides: TGTGCCAGCAGGGGACCGGGACAGGGGGCGTTTGGGGCCAACGTCCTGACTTTC. It translates to CASRGPGQGAFGANVLTF.

This clonotype was observed at least ten times. The rearrangement uses TRBV7-9 and TRBJ1-1; a weak D match, TRBD1 (6 bases). The CDR3 runs 14 residues. The V end lost 3 bases, the J end lost 5 bases, and 13 bases lay between the germline ends. CDR1 and CDR2 (germline): SEHNR, FQNEAQ (reference sequence). Here the CDR3 reads CASSFPGGWTEAFF. The DNA for the CDR3 is TGTGCCAGCAGCTTTCCCGGGGGCTGGACTGAAGCTTTCTTT.

This clonotype was observed at least ten times. The chain links TRBV5-1 to TRBJ1-4; possibly TRBD1 for D (5 bases). Germline CDR1 and CDR2: SGHRS and YFSETQ. The CDR3 has 15 amino acids. Trimming removed 1 base at V and 7 bases at J, with 14 bases between. As DNA, the CDR3 is TGCGCCAGCAGCTTGCTGATCGGGGCGGGTGAAAAACTGTTTTTT. Its translation: CASSLLIGAGEKLFF.

This clonotype has ten or more counts. The rearrangement uses TRBV20-1 and TRBJ1-1; D is ambiguous. The CDR3 is made up of 16 amino acids. Germline loops: CDR1 DFQATT, CDR2 SNEGSKA (reference sequence). V gave up 1 base and J gave up 0 bases, with 15 bases separating them. The CDR3, as DNA: TGCAGTGCTAGAGCTTCGGACCGGGCCCTGAACACTGAAGCTTTCTTT. It is translated as CSARASDRALNTEAFF.

This clonotype was seen ten or more times. The J gene is TRBJ1-2, the V gene TRBV4-1; TRBD1 agrees at 8 bases. Germline-derived CDR1 and CDR2 are MGHRA and YSYEKL. The CDR3 consists of 13 residues. V was pared by 4 bases and J by 3 bases, with 1 base of the junction left unmatched. CDR3 in amino acids: CASSPTGDYGYTF. The CDR3 nucleotides are TGCGCCAGCAGCCCGACAGGGGACTATGGCTACACCTTC.

This clonotype was detected ten times or more. The rearrangement uses TRBV20-1 and TRBJ2-3; 11 bases are a match to TRBD2. From germline, CDR1 is DFQATT and CDR2 SNEGSKA (reference sequence). The CDR3 sequence is 16 residues long. The ends lost 1 base at V and 2 bases at J; junction bases unmatched: 5. The CDR3 sequence is CSARAGSGGATDTQYF. In DNA form, the CDR3 reads TGCAGTGCTAGAGCTGGTAGCGGGGGGGCCACAGATACGCAGTATTTT.

This clonotype was seen ten or more times. The chain joins TRBV5-1 to TRBJ2-1; no reliable D call. The V and J ends lost 0 bases and 3 bases respectively, with 10 bases between them. The CDR3 has 15 amino acids. Germline CDR1 is SGHRS and CDR2 is YFSETQ. The CDR3 DNA follows: TGCGCCAGCAGCTTGGATGTAGCCAGCTACAATGAGCAGTTCTTC. Its translation: CASSLDVASYNEQFF.

This clonotype was recorded at least ten times. The rearrangement joins TRBV6-5 to TRBJ2-3; D gene uncertain. The CDR3 sequence is 14 residues long. V was trimmed by 5 bases and J by 4 bases, leaving 13 bases between them. CDR1 is MNHEY, CDR2 SVGAGI, per germline. DNA of the CDR3: TGTGCCAGCAGTATCAGAACAGCTTCAGATACGCAGTATTTT. Protein product: CASSIRTASDTQYF.